The clone carrying this TCR beta chain was counted many times. Per germline, CDR1 LNHNV and CDR2 YYDKDF (reference sequence). Between the trimmed V and J ends, which lost 5 bases and 7 bases, there was a span of 14 bases. The CDR3 runs to 13 residues. The source of the sample is a study of T cells in Graves' hyperthyroidism and ophthalmopathy. RNA transcripts provided the source from which TCR beta CDR3 regions were amplified. During a first-round RT-PCR of the TCR CDR3, the HTBI primer set was used. TCRdb itself ran the multiplex PCR reads through MiXCR, one entry per CDR3 protein. The data show about 580,000 distinct CDR3 sequences, 35% to 55% seen once.

The specimen was peripheral blood or thyroid tissue (not recorded which). The V call is TRBV15, the J call TRBJ1-2, with D maybe TRBD1 (6 bases). The clonotype comes from a woman aged 18-35 years with Graves' hyperthyroidism. Here the CDR3 DNA reads TGTGCCACCAGCCCAACCGGGGGCTTTGGCTACACCTTC. Amino acids: CATSPTGGFGYTF.